One TCR beta chain is described in this entry. Its cognate antigen is unknown. V lost 1 base, J lost 4 bases, and 2 bases stayed unmatched. The CDR3 extends over 14 amino acids. Germline assignment: CDR1 SGHVS and CDR2 FNYEAQ. These data originate in a study of cytomegalovirus exposure and HLA in healthy donors. Study-wide findings and caveats: Most TCR sequences were uncommon, yet certain public TCRs appeared in many donors. Through in vitro validation, a few CMV-associated chains were shown to be specific for CMV antigens.

60 Vbeta and 13 Jbeta primers were used in PCR. The assay was immunoSEQ multiplex PCR, and TCRdb's table has in-frame clones only and misses some. The sample includes roughly 68,000 clones, around 77% of them seen just once. This chain joins TRBV7-6 and TRBJ2-7, with 9 bases aligning to TRBD2. The sequence derives from a male donor in good health and CMV-seropositive. The sample comprised PBMCs. Written as DNA, the CDR3 is TGTGCCAGCAGCTTAGGCGGGGGGGCATACGAGCAGTACTTC. Translation gives CASSLGGGAYEQYF. Full variable domain (missing parts from reference TRBV7-6 and TRBJ2-7): GAGVSQSPRYKVTKRGQDVALRCDPISGHVSLYWYRQALGQGPEFLTYFNYEAQQDKSGLPNDRFSAERPEGSISTLTIQRTEQRDSAMYRCASSLGGGAYEQYFGPGTRLTVT.